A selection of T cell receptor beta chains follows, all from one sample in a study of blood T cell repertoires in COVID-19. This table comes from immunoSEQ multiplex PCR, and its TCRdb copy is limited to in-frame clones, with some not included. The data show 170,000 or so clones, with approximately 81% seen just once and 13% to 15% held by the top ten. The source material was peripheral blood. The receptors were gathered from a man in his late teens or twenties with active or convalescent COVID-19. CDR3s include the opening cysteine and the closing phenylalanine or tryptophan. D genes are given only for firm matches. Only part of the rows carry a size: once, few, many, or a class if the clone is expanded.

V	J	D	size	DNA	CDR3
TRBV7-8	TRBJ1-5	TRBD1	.	TGTGCCACCCAGCTTAGTTTGGGACAGGGAAATCAGCCCCAGCATTTT	CATQLSLGQGNQPQHF
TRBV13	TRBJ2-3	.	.	TGTGCCAGCAGCTTAGGCCCTCTCGGCGGGTTCACAGATACGCAGTATTTT	CASSLGPLGGFTDTQYF
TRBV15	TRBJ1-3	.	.	TGTGCCACCAGCTACCCGGGACTATTCTCCGGAAACACCATATATTTT	CATSYPGLFSGNTIYF
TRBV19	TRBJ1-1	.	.	TGTGCCAGTAGTAAACAGGGACGGGGCACTGAAGCTTTCTTT	CASSKQGRGTEAFF
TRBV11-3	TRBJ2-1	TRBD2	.	TGTGCCAGCAGCCGGCCGGGCAGCGGGGGGTCCAATGAGCAGTTCTTC	CASSRPGSGGSNEQFF
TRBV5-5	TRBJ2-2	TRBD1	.	TGTGCCAGCAGCACCACCGGGACAGGAGCATCCGGGGAGCTGTTTTTT	CASSTTGTGASGELFF
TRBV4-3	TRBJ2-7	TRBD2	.	TGCGCCAGCAGCCAACGAACCGCCGGGACTAGCGGGATAAGGAGGACCTACGAGCAGTACTTC	CASSQRTAGTSGIRRTYEQYF
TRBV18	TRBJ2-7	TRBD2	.	TGTGCCAGCTCAACGGGACTAGCGGGAGTAGGCTACGAGCAGTACTTC	CASSTGLAGVGYEQYF
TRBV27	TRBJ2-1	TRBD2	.	TGTGCCAGCAGTTTTTCTAGCGGGAGCTACAATGAGCAGTTCTTC	CASSFSSGSYNEQFF
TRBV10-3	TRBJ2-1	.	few	TGTGCCATCAGTGACGGACAGCACAATGAGCAGTTCTTC	CAISDGQHNEQFF
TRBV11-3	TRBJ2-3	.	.	TGTGCCAGCAGCGCCGACAGGGATACGCAGTATTTT	CASSADRDTQYF
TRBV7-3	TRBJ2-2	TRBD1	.	TGTGCCAGCAGCCTTTCCCCAGGGGGCAACACCGGGGAGCTGTTTTTT	CASSLSPGGNTGELFF
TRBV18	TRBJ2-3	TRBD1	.	TGTGCCAGCTCACCCTCGGGACAGATAAGCACAGATACGCAGTATTTT	CASSPSGQISTDTQYF
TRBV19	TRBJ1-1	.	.	TGTGCCAGTTCACGGGGTGGACTGCCGAACACTGAAGCTTTCTTT	CASSRGGLPNTEAFF
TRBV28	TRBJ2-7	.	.	TGTGCCACCGTTAACGGGGTCTCCTACGAGCAGTACTTC	CATVNGVSYEQYF
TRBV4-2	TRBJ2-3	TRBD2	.	TGTGCCAGCAGCCAAGATGAGCGGGGGGGCCTCGATACGCAGTATTTT	CASSQDERGGLDTQYF